The 4 T cell receptor beta chains below come from one sample, sequenced in a study of cytotoxic CD8 clonotypes in ibrutinib-treated CLL (dated by TCRdb to the early 2020s). The receptor library was made with the immunoSEQ multiplex PCR assay. TCRdb holds this immuneACCESS table with in-frame rearrangements only. Some clones are missing; in checked studies, unresolved V genes explain under half, and the rest has no known cause. This sample gives fewer than 40,000 clones in total; about 65% of them show up just once. The leading ten clones occupy 7% of the sample. The sample's time point label, decoded: progressive disease on ibrutinib. The starting material was PBMCs, obtained at disease progression, from a patient treated with ibrutinib. The receptors come from a human donor with chronic lymphocytic leukemia.

The V call is TRBV9, the J call TRBJ2-6; D remains unclear. Deletions cut 1 base from V and 3 bases from J, with 14 bases between. Germline CDR1 reads SGDLS; CDR2 reads YYNGEE. The CDR3 consists of 17 residues. The CDR3 nucleotides read TGTGCCAGCAGCGTACAGCCCAGGATTATTGGGGCCAACGTCCTGACTTTC. Translation gives CASSVQPRIIGANVLTF.

The chain employs TRBV6-1 and TRBJ2-7, with D tentatively TRBD1 or TRBD2 (5 bases each). CDR3 length: 15 residues. Germline loops: CDR1 MNHNS, CDR2 SASEGT. V dropped 5 bases and J dropped 0 bases, with 14 bases sitting between them. DNA for the CDR3: TGTGCCAGCAGTTCACTCCGGGACGGCTCCTACGAGCAGTACTTC. As protein: CASSSLRDGSYEQYF.

The V call is TRBV15, the J call TRBJ2-1; 8 nucleotides agree with TRBD2. J lost 6 bases, V lost 1 base, and 11 bases had no gene match. This CDR3 is 17 amino acids long. Germline CDR1 is LNHNV and CDR2 is YYDKDF (reference sequence). The CDR3 loop is CATSRVLGVAGINEQFF. As DNA, the CDR3 is TGTGCCACCAGCAGAGTCCTCGGTGTAGCGGGGATCAATGAGCAGTTCTTC.

The rearrangement links TRBV6-5 to TRBJ2-1; 7 positions agree with TRBD2. The CDR3 is made up of 13 amino acids. Germline CDR1 reads MNHEY; CDR2 reads SVGAGI. V lost 6 bases, J lost 7 bases, and 6 bases stayed unmatched. The CDR3 region has the DNA TGTGCCAGCAGCGGGACTACCTGGAATGAGCAGTTCTTC. It codes for CASSGTTWNEQFF.